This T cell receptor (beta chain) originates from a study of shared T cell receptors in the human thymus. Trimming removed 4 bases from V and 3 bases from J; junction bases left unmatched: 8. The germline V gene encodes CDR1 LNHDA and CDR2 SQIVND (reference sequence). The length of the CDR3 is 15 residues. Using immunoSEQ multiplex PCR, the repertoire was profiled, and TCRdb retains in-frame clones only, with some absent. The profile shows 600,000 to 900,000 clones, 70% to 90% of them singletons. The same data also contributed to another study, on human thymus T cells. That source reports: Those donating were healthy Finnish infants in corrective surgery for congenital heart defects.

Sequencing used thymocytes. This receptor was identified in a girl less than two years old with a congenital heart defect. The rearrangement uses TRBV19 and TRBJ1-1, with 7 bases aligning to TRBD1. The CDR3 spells CASSTFRGSDTEAFF. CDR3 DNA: TGTGCCAGTAGTACTTTCAGGGGGTCGGACACTGAAGCTTTCTTT.